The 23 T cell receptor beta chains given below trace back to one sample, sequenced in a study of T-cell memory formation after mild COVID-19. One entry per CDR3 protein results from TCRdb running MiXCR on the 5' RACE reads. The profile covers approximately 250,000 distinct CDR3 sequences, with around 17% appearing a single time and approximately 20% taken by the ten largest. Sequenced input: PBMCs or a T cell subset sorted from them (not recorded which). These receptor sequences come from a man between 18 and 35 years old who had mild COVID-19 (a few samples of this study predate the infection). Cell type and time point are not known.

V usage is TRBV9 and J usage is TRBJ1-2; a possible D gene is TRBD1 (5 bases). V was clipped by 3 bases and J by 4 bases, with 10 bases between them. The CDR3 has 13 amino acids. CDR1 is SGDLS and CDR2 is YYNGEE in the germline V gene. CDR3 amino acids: CASSARAGYGYTF. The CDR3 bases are TGTGCCAGCAGCGCCAGGGCAGGCTATGGCTACACCTTC.

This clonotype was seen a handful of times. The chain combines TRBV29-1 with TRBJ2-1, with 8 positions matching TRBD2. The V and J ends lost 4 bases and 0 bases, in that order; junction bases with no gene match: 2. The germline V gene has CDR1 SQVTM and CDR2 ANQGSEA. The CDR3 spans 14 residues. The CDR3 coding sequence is TGCAGCGTTGCCGGGACTAGCTCCTACAATGAGCAGTTCTTC. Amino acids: CSVAGTSSYNEQFF.

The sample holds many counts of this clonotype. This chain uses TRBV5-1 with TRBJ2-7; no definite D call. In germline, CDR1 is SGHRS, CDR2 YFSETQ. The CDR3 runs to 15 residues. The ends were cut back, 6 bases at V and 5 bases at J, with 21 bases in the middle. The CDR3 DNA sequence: TGCGCCAGCAAGCTTGAGGCTAGGATATCAGACGAGCAGTACTTC. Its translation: CASKLEARISDEQYF.

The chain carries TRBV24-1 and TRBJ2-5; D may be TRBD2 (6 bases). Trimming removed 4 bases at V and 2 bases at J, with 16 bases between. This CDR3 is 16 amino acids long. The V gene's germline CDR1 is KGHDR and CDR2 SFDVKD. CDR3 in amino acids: CATSDRDGGGQETQYF. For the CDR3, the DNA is TGTGCCACCAGTGACCGCGACGGAGGAGGGCAAGAGACCCAGTACTTC.

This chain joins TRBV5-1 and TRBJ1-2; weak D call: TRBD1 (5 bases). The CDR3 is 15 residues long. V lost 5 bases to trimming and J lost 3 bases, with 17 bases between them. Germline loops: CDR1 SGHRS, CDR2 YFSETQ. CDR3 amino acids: CASRALLDSDYGYTF. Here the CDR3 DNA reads TGCGCCAGCAGGGCTCTGCTCGACAGTGACTATGGCTACACCTTC.

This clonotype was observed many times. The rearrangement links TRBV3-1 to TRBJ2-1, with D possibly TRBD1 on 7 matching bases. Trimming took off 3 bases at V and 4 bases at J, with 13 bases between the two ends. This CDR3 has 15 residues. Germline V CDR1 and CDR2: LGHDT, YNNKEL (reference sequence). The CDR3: CASSQGTAGYNEQFF. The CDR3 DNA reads TGTGCCAGCAGCCAGGGGACAGCGGGTTACAATGAGCAGTTCTTC.

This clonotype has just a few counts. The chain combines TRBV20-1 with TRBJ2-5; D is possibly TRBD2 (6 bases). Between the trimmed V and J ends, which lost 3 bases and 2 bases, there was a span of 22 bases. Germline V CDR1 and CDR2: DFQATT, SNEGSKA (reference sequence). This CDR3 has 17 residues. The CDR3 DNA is TGCAGTGCTAGGCTCCCGGGACTTTACGAAGATCAAGAGACCCAGTACTTC. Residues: CSARLPGLYEDQETQYF.

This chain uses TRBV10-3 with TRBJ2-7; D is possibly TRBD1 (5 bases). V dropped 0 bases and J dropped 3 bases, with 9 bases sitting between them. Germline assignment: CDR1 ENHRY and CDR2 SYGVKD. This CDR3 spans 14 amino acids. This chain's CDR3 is CAISESDIVYEQYV. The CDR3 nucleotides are TGTGCCATCAGTGAGTCGGACATAGTCTACGAGCAGTACGTC.

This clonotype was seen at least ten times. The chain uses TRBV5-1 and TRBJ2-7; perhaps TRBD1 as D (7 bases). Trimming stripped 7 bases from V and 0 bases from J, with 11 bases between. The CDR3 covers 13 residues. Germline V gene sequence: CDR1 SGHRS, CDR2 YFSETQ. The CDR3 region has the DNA TGCGCCAGCGGAGGGGGCAGCTCCTACGAGCAGTACTTC. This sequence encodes CASGGGSSYEQYF.

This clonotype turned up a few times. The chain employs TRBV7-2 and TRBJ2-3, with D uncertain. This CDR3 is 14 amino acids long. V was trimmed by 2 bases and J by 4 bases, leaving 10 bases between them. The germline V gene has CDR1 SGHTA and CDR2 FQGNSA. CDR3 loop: CASSLLEGADTQYF. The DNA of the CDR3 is TGTGCCAGCAGCTTACTAGAAGGTGCAGATACGCAGTATTTT.

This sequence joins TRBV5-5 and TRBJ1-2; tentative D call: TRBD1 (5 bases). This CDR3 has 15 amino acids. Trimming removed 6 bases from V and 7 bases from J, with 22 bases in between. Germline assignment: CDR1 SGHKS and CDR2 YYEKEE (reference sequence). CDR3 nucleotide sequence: TGTGCCAGCACTTACACACCGGGACTGCGTCTTGGCTACACCTTC. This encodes CASTYTPGLRLGYTF.

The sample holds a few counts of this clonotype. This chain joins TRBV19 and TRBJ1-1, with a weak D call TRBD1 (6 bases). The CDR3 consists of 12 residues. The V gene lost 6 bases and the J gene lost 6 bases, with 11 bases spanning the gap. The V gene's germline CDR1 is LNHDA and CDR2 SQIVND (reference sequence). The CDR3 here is CASRVGAAEAFF. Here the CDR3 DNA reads TGTGCCAGTAGAGTGGGGGCAGCTGAAGCTTTCTTT.

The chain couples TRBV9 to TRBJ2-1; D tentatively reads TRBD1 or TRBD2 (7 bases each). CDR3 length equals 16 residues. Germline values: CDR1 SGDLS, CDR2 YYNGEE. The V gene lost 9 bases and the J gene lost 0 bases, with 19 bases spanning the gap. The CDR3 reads CATSQGGDSSYNEQFF. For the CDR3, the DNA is TGTGCCACTTCGCAGGGGGGGGACAGCTCCTACAATGAGCAGTTCTTC.

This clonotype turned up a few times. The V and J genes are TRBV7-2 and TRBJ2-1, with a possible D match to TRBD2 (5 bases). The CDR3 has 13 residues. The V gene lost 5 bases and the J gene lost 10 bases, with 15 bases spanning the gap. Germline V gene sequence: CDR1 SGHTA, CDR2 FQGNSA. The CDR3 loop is CASSLREFREQFF. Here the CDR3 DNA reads TGTGCCAGCAGCCTAAGGGAGTTTAGAGAGCAGTTCTTC.

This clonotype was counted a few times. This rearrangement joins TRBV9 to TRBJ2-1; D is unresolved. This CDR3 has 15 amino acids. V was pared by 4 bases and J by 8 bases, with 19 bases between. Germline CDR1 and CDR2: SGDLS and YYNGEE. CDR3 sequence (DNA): TGTGCCAGCAGCCCCCGACTGGGAACTCGGCATGAGCAGTTCTTC. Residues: CASSPRLGTRHEQFF.

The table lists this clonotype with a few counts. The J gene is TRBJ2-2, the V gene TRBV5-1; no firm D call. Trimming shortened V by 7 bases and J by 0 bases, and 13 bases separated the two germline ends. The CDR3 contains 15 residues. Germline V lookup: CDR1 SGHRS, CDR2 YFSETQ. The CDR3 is CASSPRPPNTGELFF. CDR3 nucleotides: TGCGCCAGCTCCCCTCGACCACCGAACACCGGGGAGCTGTTTTTT.

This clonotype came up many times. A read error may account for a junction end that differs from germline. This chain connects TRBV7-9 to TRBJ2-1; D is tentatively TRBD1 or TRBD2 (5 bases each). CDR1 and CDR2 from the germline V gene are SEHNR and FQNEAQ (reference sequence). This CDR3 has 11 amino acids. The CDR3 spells CASAERGPAVF. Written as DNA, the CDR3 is TGTGCCAGCGCGGAGAGGGGACCGGCGGTCTTC.

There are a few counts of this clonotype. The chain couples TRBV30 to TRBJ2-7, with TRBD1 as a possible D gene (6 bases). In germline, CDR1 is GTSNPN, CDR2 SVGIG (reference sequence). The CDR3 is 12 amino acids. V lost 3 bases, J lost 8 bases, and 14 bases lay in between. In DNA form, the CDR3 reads TGTGCCTGGAGAGTCAGGGGTTCGAAGCAGTACTTC. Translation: CAWRVRGSKQYF.

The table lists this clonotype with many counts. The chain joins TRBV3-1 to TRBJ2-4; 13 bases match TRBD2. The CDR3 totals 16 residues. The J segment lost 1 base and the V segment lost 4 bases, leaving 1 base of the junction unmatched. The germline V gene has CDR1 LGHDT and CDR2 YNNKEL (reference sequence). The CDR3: CASSPTSGGAKNIQYF. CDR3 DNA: TGTGCCAGCAGCCCGACTAGCGGGGGGGCCAAAAACATTCAGTACTTC.

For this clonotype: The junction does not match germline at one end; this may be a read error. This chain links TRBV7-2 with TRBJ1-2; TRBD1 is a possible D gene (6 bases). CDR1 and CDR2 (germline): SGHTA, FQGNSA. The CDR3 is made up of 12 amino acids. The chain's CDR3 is CDSSLAGGGYTF. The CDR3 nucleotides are TGTGACAGCAGCTTAGCCGGGGGCGGCTACACCTTC. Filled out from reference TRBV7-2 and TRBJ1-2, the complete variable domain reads GAGVSQSPSNKVTEKGKDVELRCDPISGHTALYWYRQSLGQGLEFLIYFQGNSAPDKSGLPSDRFSAERTGGSVSTLTIQRTQQEDSAVYLCDSSLAGGGYTFGSGTRLTVV.

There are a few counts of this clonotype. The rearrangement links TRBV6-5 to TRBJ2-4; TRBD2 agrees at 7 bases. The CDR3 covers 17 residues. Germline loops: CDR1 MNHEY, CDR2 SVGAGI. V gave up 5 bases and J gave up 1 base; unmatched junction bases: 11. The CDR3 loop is CASSNRAGRVAKNIQYF. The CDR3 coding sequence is TGTGCCAGCAGTAACCGGGCGGGGAGGGTGGCCAAAAACATTCAGTACTTC.

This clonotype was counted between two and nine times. As DNA, the CDR3 is TGTGCCAGCAGGCTACAGACGTACAATGAGCAGTTCTTC. Amino acids: CASRLQTYNEQFF. The chain employs TRBV2 and TRBJ2-1; no definite D call. Trimming stripped 6 bases from V and 4 bases from J, with 10 bases between. CDR1 is SNHLY, CDR2 FYNNEI, per germline. The CDR3 is made up of 13 amino acids. Combining the CDR3 with reference TRBV2 and TRBJ2-1 gives the whole variable domain EPEVTQTPSHQVTQMGQEVILRCVPISNHLYFYWYRQILGQKVEFLVSFYNNEISEKSEIFDDQFSVERPDGSNFTLKIRSTKLEDSAMYFCASRLQTYNEQFFGPGTRLTVL.

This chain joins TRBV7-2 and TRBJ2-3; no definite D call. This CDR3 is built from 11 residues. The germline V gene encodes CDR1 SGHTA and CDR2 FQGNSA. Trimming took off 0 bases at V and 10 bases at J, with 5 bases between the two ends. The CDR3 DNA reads TGTGCCAGCAGCTTAGCAGGTCCGCAGTATTTT. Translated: CASSLAGPQYF.